This T cell receptor beta chain was recorded in a study of response to subunit inactivated influenza vaccine. General study findings and limits: After each seasonal influenza vaccination, few new T cells are recruited, the authors suggested.

The CDR3 sequence is 12 residues long. V was cut by 5 bases and J by 17 bases, with 16 bases left in between. Germline loops: CDR1 MNHEY, CDR2 SMNVEV (reference sequence). Each CDR3 protein is one row after TCRdb ran MiXCR on the RT-PCR reads. The data show roughly 650,000 distinct CDR3 sequences, with around 14% seen just once and 11% held by the top ten. A few counts support this clonotype. Its antigen remains unidentified. The specimen was PBMCs from blood, collected about 11 days after vaccination. This TCR was recovered from a man between 45 and 60 years old who received an inactivated influenza vaccine. V is TRBV27 and J is TRBJ1-6, with a weak D call TRBD1 (5 bases). CDR3 sequence: CASSRRPGAFHF. The DNA for the CDR3 is TGTGCCAGCAGTCGACGGCCTGGGGCGTTCCACTTT.